The clone carrying this T cell receptor beta chain was observed a handful of times. The data were taken from a study of regulatory T cells in long-lasting Graves disease. V gave up 4 bases and J gave up 2 bases; unmatched junction bases: 14. The CDR3 covers 19 residues. The germline V gene has CDR1 SGHNT and CDR2 YYREEE (reference sequence). Library construction for TCR beta used iRepertoire HTBI primers and Arm-PCR of CDR3 regions. TCRdb redid the calling of the multiplex PCR reads with MiXCR, one entry per CDR3 protein. The table shows hundreds of thousands of distinct CDR3 sequences, with about a sixth occurring only once. Time point specified: newly diagnosed GD, antithyroid drugs for less than 3 months. TCR sequences were obtained from RNA taken from PBMCs. These data were also reused for a study on T cells in Graves' hyperthyroidism and ophthalmopathy.

This sequence was found in a man in his forties or fifties with Graves disease. The genes are TRBV5-4 and TRBJ2-7; 14 bases are shared with TRBD2. Sequencing was performed on peripheral blood mononuclear cells (PBMCs), taken at new diagnosis, from a patient treated with antithyroid drugs. CDR3 coding DNA: TGTGCCAGCAGCCCGACTAGCGGGGGGGCAGAAGTAAACCCCTACGAGCAGTACTTC. Translated: CASSPTSGGAEVNPYEQYF.